This record looks at one TCR beta chain sequence and its context. The CDR3 is 13 amino acids. The V end lost 1 base, the J end lost 4 bases, and 7 bases lay between the germline ends. This record comes from a study of blood T cell repertoires in COVID-19. Sequencing used immunoSEQ multiplex PCR; TCRdb keeps in-frame clones, though not all of them. The sample lists about 200,000 clones; 87% were seen once. Sequencing was done on a sample of peripheral blood. The J gene is TRBJ1-2, the V gene TRBV12-3 or TRBV12-4, with D unclear. This sequence originates from a man aged 55-75 years who had recovered from COVID-19. The CDR3 loop reads CASSLGGIYGYTF. CDR3 sequence (DNA): TGTGCCAGCAGTTTAGGAGGGATCTATGGCTACACCTTC.